Shown below are 22 T cell receptor beta chains from a single sample sequenced in a study of OX40 agonist ivuxolimab in advanced cancers. Generated by immunoSEQ multiplex PCR, the TCRdb table keeps only in-frame clones and is missing some. The sample carries 55,000 to 80,000 clones, 89% recorded once. Source: CD4+ or CD8+ T cells sorted from blood, taken in a trial of the OX40 agonist ivuxolimab. Source of these receptors: an adult with an advanced solid tumor such as melanoma, head and neck, liver or kidney cancer.

This chain joins TRBV2 and TRBJ2-3, with a tentative D call TRBD1 (6 bases). Germline V gene data show CDR1 as SNHLY and CDR2 as FYNNEI. V lost 3 bases to trimming and J lost 0 bases, with 10 bases between them. CDR3 length equals 15 residues. The CDR3: CASSDGGGSTDTQYF. The CDR3 DNA follows: TGTGCCAGCAGTGATGGGGGCGGTAGCACAGATACGCAGTATTTT.

The gene calls are TRBV4-2 and TRBJ1-6; no clear D. The V end lost 1 base, the J end lost 3 bases, and 7 bases lay between the germline ends. Per the germline V gene, CDR1 is LGHNA and CDR2 is YNFKEQ. The CDR3 loop spans 15 amino acids. CDR3 coding DNA: TGTGCCAGCAGCCAAGGCCAGATCTATAATTCACCCCTCCACTTT. This encodes CASSQGQIYNSPLHF.

This chain links TRBV7-2 with TRBJ2-5; 10 positions match TRBD1. The CDR3 covers 15 residues. Trimming at V came to 5 bases and at J to 3 bases, leaving 6 bases not matched to a gene. Germline V lookup: CDR1 SGHTA, CDR2 FQGNSA. The CDR3, as DNA: TGTGCCAGCAGCGTCGGACAGGGGGTGAAAGAGACCCAGTACTTC. This codes for CASSVGQGVKETQYF.

The chain recombines TRBV10-3 with TRBJ1-1; no clear D gene. CDR1 is ENHRY, CDR2 SYGVKD, per germline. CDR3 length: 15 residues. V shed 0 bases and J shed 1 base, with 9 bases lying between them. The CDR3 protein is CAISESTAQNTEAFF. The CDR3 DNA reads as TGTGCCATCAGTGAGTCGACGGCGCAGAACACTGAAGCTTTCTTT.

The chain couples TRBV2 to TRBJ1-1, with D possibly matching TRBD1 (6 bases). With 4 bases removed from V and 7 bases from J, the gap between germline ends came to 13 bases. Germline V lookup: CDR1 SNHLY, CDR2 FYNNEI. The length of the CDR3 is 13 residues. The CDR3, as DNA: TGTGCCAGCAGTGCGGTGGGGGACATTGAAGCTTTCTTT. Encoded protein: CASSAVGDIEAFF. Looking up the rest from reference TRBV2 and TRBJ1-1 gives the full variable domain: EPEVTQTPSHQVTQMGQEVILRCVPISNHLYFYWYRQILGQKVEFLVSFYNNEISEKSEIFDDQFSVERPDGSNFTLKIRSTKLEDSAMYFCASSAVGDIEAFFGQGTRLTVV.

This clone was seen once. The chain links TRBV27 to TRBJ2-1; 13 positions match TRBD2. Germline trimming cut 5 bases from V and 9 bases from J; bases unmatched to any gene: 13. CDR3 length: 17 residues. Germline-derived CDR1 and CDR2 are MNHEY and SMNVEV (reference sequence). This CDR3 is CASSADFGLAGEGEQFF. The CDR3 DNA is TGTGCCAGCAGTGCCGACTTCGGACTAGCGGGAGAGGGTGAGCAGTTCTTC.

The chain joins TRBV19 to TRBJ1-5; weak D call: TRBD1 (6 bases). Trimming stripped 5 bases from V and 6 bases from J, with 17 bases between. Germline V gene sequence: CDR1 LNHDA, CDR2 SQIVND (reference sequence). CDR3 length: 15 amino acids. Written as DNA, the CDR3 is TGTGCCAGTAGTCTGGCCCTGGGGGCGGGTCAGCCCCAGCATTTT. Its translation is CASSLALGAGQPQHF.

The rearrangement links TRBV13 to TRBJ2-1; 7 bases align to TRBD2. Germline lookup yields CDR1 PRHDT and CDR2 FYEKMQ (reference sequence). V lost 0 bases to trimming and J lost 4 bases; unmatched junction nucleotides: 6. The CDR3 consists of 16 residues. The CDR3 here is CASSLGNGRLYNEQFF. Written as DNA, the CDR3 is TGTGCCAGCAGCTTAGGCAACGGGAGGTTGTACAATGAGCAGTTCTTC.

V and J are TRBV4-1 and TRBJ2-7; D assignment may be TRBD1 or TRBD2 (5 bases each). V was trimmed by 4 bases and J by 3 bases, leaving 10 bases between them. Germline loops: CDR1 MGHRA, CDR2 YSYEKL. CDR3 length: 13 residues. The DNA of the CDR3 is TGCGCCAGCAGCCGAGGGACCCTCTACGAGCAGTACTTC. This encodes CASSRGTLYEQYF.

The rearrangement joins TRBV14 to TRBJ1-3; D remains unclear. In germline, CDR1 is SGHDN, CDR2 FVKESK. Trimming stripped 0 bases from V and 4 bases from J, with 13 bases between. This CDR3 has 16 residues. The CDR3 DNA is TGTGCCAGCAGCCAAGAATGGCAGGCTGGCGGAAACACCATATATTTT. Its protein is CASSQEWQAGGNTIYF.

The chain recombines TRBV25-1 with TRBJ2-5, with 8 bases fitting TRBD1. The germline CDR1 and CDR2 sequences are MGHDK and SYGVNS. The CDR3 consists of 14 residues. V shed 5 bases and J 2 bases; nucleotides not matched to a gene: 4. CDR3 protein: CASSPTGGQETQYF. CDR3 DNA sequence: TGTGCCAGCAGTCCTACAGGGGGGCAAGAGACCCAGTACTTC.

This chain uses TRBV9 with TRBJ2-7; D remains ambiguous. V lost 4 bases and J 0 bases, leaving 14 bases between the germline ends. This CDR3 has 15 residues. From germline, CDR1 is SGDLS and CDR2 YYNGEE. The chain's CDR3 is CASSPSVRGSYEQYF. CDR3 nucleotides: TGTGCCAGCAGCCCCTCAGTCCGAGGCTCCTACGAGCAGTACTTC.

In its sample, this clone was seen a few times. The chain uses TRBV6-6 and TRBJ1-1; 8 bases map to TRBD1. The CDR3 covers 13 residues. The V gene's germline CDR1 is MNHNY and CDR2 SVGAGI (reference sequence). The V segment lost 7 bases and the J segment 2 bases; nucleotides outside the gene matches: 3. The CDR3 sequence: CASTGTGNTEAFF. CDR3 DNA: TGTGCCAGCACCGGGACAGGTAACACTGAAGCTTTCTTT.

The V call is TRBV19, the J call TRBJ2-7, with D maybe TRBD1 (5 bases). V was cut by 3 bases and J by 6 bases, with 12 bases left in between. The V gene's germline CDR1 is LNHDA and CDR2 SQIVND (reference sequence). CDR3 size: 13 residues. The chain's CDR3 is CASSIDSLGEQYF. For the CDR3, the DNA is TGTGCCAGTAGTATCGACAGTCTAGGCGAGCAGTACTTC.

This rearrangement joins TRBV7-9 to TRBJ2-5, with 7 bases aligning to TRBD1. Trimming cost V 6 bases and J 4 bases; bases outside gene matches: 5. Germline-derived CDR1 and CDR2 are SEHNR and FQNEAQ (reference sequence). The CDR3 loop spans 13 amino acids. The DNA of the CDR3 is TGTGCCAGCAGTCAACAGGGGACAGAGACCCAGTACTTC. Its protein is CASSQQGTETQYF.

This rearrangement joins TRBV9 to TRBJ1-2; a possible D gene is TRBD1 (5 bases). CDR3 length equals 12 residues. The germline CDR1 and CDR2 sequences are SGDLS and YYNGEE. V gave up 6 bases and J gave up 6 bases, with 12 bases separating them. CDR3 amino acids: CASKRGADGYTF. The CDR3 DNA reads TGTGCCAGCAAGAGGGGAGCGGATGGCTACACCTTC. Filled out from reference TRBV9 and TRBJ1-2, the complete variable domain reads DSGVTQTPKHLITATGQRVTLRCSPRSGDLSVYWYQQSLDQGLQFLIQYYNGEERAKGNILERFSAQQFPDLHSELNLSSLELGDSALYFCASKRGADGYTFGSGTRLTVV.

The chain has TRBV19 and TRBJ1-4; the D is unclear. The CDR3 contains 15 residues. The V gene's germline CDR1 is LNHDA and CDR2 SQIVND (reference sequence). Deletions cut 7 bases from V and 0 bases from J, with 12 bases between. The CDR3 nucleotides read TGTGCCAGTACCGACGGAAGAGCAACTAATGAAAAACTGTTTTTT. It translates to CASTDGRATNEKLFF.

The chain employs TRBV27 and TRBJ2-5; no clear D. V lost 6 bases and J lost 4, with 15 bases in between. This CDR3 is built from 14 residues. The germline V gene has CDR1 MNHEY and CDR2 SMNVEV (reference sequence). This CDR3 reads CASSHNLGRETQYF. The DNA for the CDR3 is TGTGCCAGCAGCCATAATCTGGGAAGAGAGACCCAGTACTTC.

Only one count was recorded for this clone. The V gene is TRBV11-2, the J gene TRBJ2-7; D uncertain. V was shortened by 0 bases and J by 2 bases, with 8 bases between the two germline ends. CDR1 and CDR2 (germline): SGHAT, FQNNGV. This CDR3 comprises 14 residues. CDR3 sequence: CASSLEWPAYEQYF. The CDR3 bases are TGTGCCAGCAGCTTAGAATGGCCAGCCTACGAGCAGTACTTC. Together with reference TRBV11-2 and TRBJ2-7, the CDR3 gives the full variable domain: EAGVAQSPRYKIIEKRQSVAFWCNPISGHATLYWYQQILGQGPKLLIQFQNNGVVDDSQLPKDRFSAERLKGVDSTLKIQPAKLEDSAVYLCASSLEWPAYEQYFGPGTRLTVT.

The rearrangement uses TRBV2 and TRBJ2-3; possibly TRBD2 for D (6 bases). V shed 7 bases and J shed 0 bases, with 23 bases lying between them. The germline V gene encodes CDR1 SNHLY and CDR2 FYNNEI. The length of the CDR3 is 18 residues. For the CDR3, the DNA is TGTGCCAGCATAGGCCCTCGGGAGCTTTTAACTAGCACAGATACGCAGTATTTT. Amino acids: CASIGPRELLTSTDTQYF.

The genes are TRBV19 and TRBJ2-7, with 7 bases lining up with TRBD1. The CDR3 totals 13 residues. From germline, CDR1 is LNHDA and CDR2 SQIVND (reference sequence). V was clipped by 5 bases and J by 2 bases; unmatched bases: 3. This chain's CDR3 is CASSEGTAYEQYF. CDR3 DNA sequence: TGTGCCAGTAGTGAAGGGACAGCCTACGAGCAGTACTTC.

The chain has TRBV27 and TRBJ1-5; TRBD1 is a possible D gene (6 bases). The germline gives CDR1 MNHEY, CDR2 SMNVEV (reference sequence). The CDR3 spans 15 residues. Trimming cost V 2 bases and J 4 bases, with 12 bases left between them. CDR3 DNA: TGTGCCAGCAGTTTACTAACAGGGAGTAATCAGCCCCAGCATTTT. As protein: CASSLLTGSNQPQHF.